In this sample, the clone carrying this T cell receptor beta chain turned up a few times. The target antigen is unknown. The CDR3 length is 15 residues. The germline V gene has CDR1 MNHEY and CDR2 SVGEGT. V shed 2 bases and J shed 4 bases, with 14 bases lying between them. This specimen belongs to a study of blood T cells in healthy people across ages. Study outcomes and limitations: Higher diversity, along with more naive CD4+ cells, distinguished long-lived donors from aged donors. Investigators viewed diversity estimates from one million T cells as underestimates, the study reported. Researchers report that TCR beta diversity correlated strongly with naive T cell percentage.

It was with a sample-barcoded 5' primer and a J-beta primer mix that a second PCR of roughly 7 to 12 cycles was run. Each of the cDNA molecules was tagged by a template-switch adaptor with 12 random nucleotides. TCRdb re-analysed the 5' RACE reads in MiXCR, keeping a single row per CDR3 protein. The table lists approximately 690,000 distinct CDR3 sequences, approximately 40% of them singletons. Sequencing was done on a sample of blood. This chain links TRBV6-2 or TRBV6-3 with TRBJ1-2; D is undetermined. The sequence came from an elderly man in good health. CDR3: CASSYQSGSSYGYTF. CDR3 coding DNA: TGTGCCAGCAGTTACCAGTCCGGCAGCTCCTATGGCTACACCTTC.